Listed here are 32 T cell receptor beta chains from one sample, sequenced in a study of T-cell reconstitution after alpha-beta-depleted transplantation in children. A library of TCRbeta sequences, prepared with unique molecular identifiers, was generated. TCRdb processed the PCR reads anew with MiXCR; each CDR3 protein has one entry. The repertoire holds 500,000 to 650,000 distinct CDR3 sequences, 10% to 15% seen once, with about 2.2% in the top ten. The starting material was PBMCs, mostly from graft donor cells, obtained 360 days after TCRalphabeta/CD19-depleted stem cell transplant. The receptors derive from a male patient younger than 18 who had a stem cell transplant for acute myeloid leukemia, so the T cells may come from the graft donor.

CDR3 in DNA: TGTGCCAGCAGTTTAAAGGGCAGGGCCTTCTATTCTGGAAACACCATATATTTT. This translates into CASSLKGRAFYSGNTIYF. This chain uses TRBV12-3 or TRBV12-4 with TRBJ1-3; D might be TRBD1 (5 bases). The V and J ends lost 2 bases and 1 base respectively, with 18 bases between them. The CDR3 totals 18 residues.

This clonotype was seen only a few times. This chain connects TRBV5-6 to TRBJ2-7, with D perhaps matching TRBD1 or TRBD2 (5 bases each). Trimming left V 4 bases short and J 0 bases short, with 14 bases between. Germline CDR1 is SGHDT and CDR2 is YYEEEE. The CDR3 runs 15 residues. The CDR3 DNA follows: TGTGCCAGCAGCGTGGGGGATGGGTACTCCTACGAGCAGTACTTC. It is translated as CASSVGDGYSYEQYF.

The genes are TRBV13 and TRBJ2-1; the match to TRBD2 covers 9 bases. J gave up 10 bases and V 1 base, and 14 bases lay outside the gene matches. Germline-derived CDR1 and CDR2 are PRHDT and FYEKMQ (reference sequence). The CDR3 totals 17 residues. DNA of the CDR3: TGTGCCAGCAGCTTAGTCTCGGCTAGCGGGACTCGCGGGGAGCAGTTCTTC. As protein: CASSLVSASGTRGEQFF. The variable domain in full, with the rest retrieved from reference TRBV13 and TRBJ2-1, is AAGVIQSPRHLIKEKRETATLKCYPIPRHDTVYWYQQGPGQDPQFLISFYEKMQSDKGSIPDRFSAQQFSDYHSELNMSSLELGDSALYFCASSLVSASGTRGEQFFGPGTRLTVL.

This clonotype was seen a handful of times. CDR3 sequence: CASSPGTGFIGTEAFF. The CDR3 coding sequence is TGTGCCAGCAGTCCCGGGACAGGGTTCATCGGCACTGAAGCTTTCTTT. This rearrangement joins TRBV28 to TRBJ1-1; 9 bases align to TRBD1. Germline V lookup: CDR1 MDHEN, CDR2 SYDVKM. V dropped 5 bases and J dropped 4; count of bases not matched to a gene: 11. There are 16 residues in the CDR3. Looking up the rest from reference TRBV28 and TRBJ1-1 gives the full variable domain: DVKVTQSSRYLVKRTGEKVFLECVQDMDHENMFWYRQDPGLGLRLIYFSYDVKMKEKGDIPEGYSVSREKKERFSLILESASTNQTSMYLCASSPGTGFIGTEAFFGQGTRLTVV.

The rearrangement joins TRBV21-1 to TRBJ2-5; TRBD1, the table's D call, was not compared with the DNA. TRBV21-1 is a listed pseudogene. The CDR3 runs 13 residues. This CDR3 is CARSTGVQETQYF. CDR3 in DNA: TGTGCCCGCTCAACAGGGGTACAAGAGACCCAGTACTTC.

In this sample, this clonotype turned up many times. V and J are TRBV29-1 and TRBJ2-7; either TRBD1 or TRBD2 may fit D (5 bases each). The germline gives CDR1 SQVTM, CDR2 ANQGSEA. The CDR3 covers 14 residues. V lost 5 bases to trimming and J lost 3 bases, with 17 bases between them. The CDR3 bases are TGCAGCGTTCAAGGGCGCAGGGAGCTCTACGAGCAGTACTTC. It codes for CSVQGRRELYEQYF.

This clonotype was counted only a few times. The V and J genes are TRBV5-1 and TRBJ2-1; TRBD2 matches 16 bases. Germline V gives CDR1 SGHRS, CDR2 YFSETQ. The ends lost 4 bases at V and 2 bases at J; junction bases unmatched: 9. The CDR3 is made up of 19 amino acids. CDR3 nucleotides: TGCGCCAGCAGCCCGGGACTAGCGGGAGGGCCTAGGGCCTACAATGAGCAGTTCTTC. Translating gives CASSPGLAGGPRAYNEQFF.

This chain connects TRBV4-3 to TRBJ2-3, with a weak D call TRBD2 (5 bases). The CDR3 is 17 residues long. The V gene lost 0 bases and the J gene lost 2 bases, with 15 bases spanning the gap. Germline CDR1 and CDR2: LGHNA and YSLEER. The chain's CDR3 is CASSQDYKSGPTDTQYF. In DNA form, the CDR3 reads TGCGCCAGCAGCCAAGATTATAAAAGCGGCCCCACAGATACGCAGTATTTT.

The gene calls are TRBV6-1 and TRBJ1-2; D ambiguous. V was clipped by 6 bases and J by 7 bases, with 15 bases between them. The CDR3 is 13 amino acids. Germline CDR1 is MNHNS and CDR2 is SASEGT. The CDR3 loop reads CASRVIRLGGYTF. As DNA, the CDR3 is TGTGCCAGCAGAGTAATAAGGCTGGGTGGCTACACCTTC.

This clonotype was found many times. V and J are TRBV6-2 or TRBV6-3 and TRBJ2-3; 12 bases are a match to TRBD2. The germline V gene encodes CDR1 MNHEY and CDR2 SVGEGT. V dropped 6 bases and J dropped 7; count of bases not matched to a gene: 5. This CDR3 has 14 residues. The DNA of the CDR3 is TGTGCCAGCAGAGGACTAGCGGGACCCTATACGCAGTATTTT. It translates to CASRGLAGPYTQYF.

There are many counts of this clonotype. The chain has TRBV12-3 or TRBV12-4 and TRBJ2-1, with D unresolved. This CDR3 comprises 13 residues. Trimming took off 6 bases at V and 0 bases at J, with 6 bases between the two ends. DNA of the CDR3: TGTGCCAGCAGAAGCCTCTCCTACAATGAGCAGTTCTTC. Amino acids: CASRSLSYNEQFF.

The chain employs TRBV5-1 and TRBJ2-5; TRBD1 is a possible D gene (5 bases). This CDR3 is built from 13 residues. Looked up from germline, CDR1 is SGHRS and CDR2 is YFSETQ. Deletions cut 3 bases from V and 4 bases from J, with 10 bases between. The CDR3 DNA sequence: TGCGCCAGCAGCTCGACAGTTCTAGAGACCCAGTACTTC. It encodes CASSSTVLETQYF.

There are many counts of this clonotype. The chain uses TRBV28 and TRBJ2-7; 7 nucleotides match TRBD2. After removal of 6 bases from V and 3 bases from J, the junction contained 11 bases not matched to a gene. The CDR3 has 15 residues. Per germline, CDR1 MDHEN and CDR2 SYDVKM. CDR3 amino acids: CASSPGEGPIYEQYF. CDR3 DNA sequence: TGTGCCAGCAGCCCTGGGGAGGGACCTATCTACGAGCAGTACTTC.

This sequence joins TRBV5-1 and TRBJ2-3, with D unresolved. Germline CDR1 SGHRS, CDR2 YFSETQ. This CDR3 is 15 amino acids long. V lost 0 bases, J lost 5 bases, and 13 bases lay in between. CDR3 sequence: CASSLAPPLRDTQYF. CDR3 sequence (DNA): TGCGCCAGCAGCTTGGCTCCCCCCCTCAGAGATACGCAGTATTTT.

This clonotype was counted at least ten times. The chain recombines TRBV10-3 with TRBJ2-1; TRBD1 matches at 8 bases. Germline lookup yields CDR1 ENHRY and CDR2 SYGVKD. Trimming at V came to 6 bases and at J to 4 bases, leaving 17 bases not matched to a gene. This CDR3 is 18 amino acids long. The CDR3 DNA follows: TGTGCCATCAGGAGGACAGGGCTGGACCATAATTCTTACAATGAGCAGTTCTTC. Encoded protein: CAIRRTGLDHNSYNEQFF.

The CDR3 coding sequence is TGTGCCAGCAGCTTAGTTGTTCCAGGGAGCTCCTACAATGAGCAGTTCTTC. Its protein is CASSLVVPGSSYNEQFF. The chain employs TRBV7-6 and TRBJ2-1; D tentatively fits TRBD1 or TRBD2 (5 bases each). The CDR3 runs 17 residues. V lost 1 base, J lost 0 bases, and 13 bases lay in between. The germline CDR1 and CDR2 sequences are SGHVS and FNYEAQ.

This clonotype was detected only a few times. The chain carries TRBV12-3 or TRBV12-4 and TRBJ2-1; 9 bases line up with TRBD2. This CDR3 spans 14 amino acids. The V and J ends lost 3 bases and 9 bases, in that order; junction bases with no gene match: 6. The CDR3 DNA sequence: TGTGCCAGCAGTTTCGCGGGAGGGCCGGTTGAGCAGTTCTTC. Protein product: CASSFAGGPVEQFF.

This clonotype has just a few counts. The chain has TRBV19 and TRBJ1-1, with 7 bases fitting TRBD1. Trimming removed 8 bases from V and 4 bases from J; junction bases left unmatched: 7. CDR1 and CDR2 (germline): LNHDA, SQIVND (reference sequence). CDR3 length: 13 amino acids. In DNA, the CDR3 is TGTGCCAGTGGAGACAGGGCCGGCACTGAAGCTTTCTTT. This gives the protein CASGDRAGTEAFF.

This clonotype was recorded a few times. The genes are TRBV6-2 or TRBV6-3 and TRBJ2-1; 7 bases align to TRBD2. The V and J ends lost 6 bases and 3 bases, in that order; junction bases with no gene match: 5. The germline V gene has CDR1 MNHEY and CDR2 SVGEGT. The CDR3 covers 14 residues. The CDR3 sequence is CASRNPSGYNEQFF. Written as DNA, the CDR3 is TGTGCCAGCAGAAATCCTAGCGGCTACAATGAGCAGTTCTTC.

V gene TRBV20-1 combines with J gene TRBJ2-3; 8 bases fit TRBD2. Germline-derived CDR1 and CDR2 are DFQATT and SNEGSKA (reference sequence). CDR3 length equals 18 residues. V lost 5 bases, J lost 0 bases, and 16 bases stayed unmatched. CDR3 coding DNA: TGCAGTGCTTATTCGGGGGTAGCGGGATCGTCTAGCACAGATACGCAGTATTTT. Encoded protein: CSAYSGVAGSSSTDTQYF.

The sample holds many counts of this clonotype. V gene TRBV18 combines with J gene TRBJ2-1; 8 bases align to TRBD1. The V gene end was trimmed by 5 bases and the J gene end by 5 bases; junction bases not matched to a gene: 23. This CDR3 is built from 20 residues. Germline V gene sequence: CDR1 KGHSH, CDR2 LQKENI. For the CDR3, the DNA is TGTGCCAGCTCAACAATTCTTAGCTTACCAGGGGGCTTAAGGAACAATGAGCAGTTCTTC. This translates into CASSTILSLPGGLRNNEQFF.

The CDR3 is CASSPESGRNSYEQYF. CDR3 in DNA: TGTGCCAGCAGTCCCGAGAGCGGGAGGAACTCCTACGAGCAGTACTTC. This chain uses TRBV12-3 or TRBV12-4 with TRBJ2-7, with 9 positions matching TRBD2. The CDR3 sequence is 16 residues long. V dropped 5 bases and J dropped 0; count of bases not matched to a gene: 8.

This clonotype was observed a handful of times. For the CDR3, the DNA is TGTGCCAGCAGTTACGGTCACGAGACCCAGTACTTC. Translating gives CASSYGHETQYF. The V gene is TRBV6-2 or TRBV6-3, the J gene TRBJ2-5; D not certain. This CDR3 is 12 amino acids long. The V and J ends lost 2 bases and 5 bases respectively, with 6 bases between them. Germline V gives CDR1 MNHEY, CDR2 SVGEGT.

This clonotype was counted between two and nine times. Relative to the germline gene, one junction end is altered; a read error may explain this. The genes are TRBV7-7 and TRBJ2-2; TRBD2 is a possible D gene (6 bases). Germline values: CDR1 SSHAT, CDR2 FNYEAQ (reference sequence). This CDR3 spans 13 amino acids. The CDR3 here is CASSYGTSGELFF. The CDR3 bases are TGTGCTAGCAGCTATGGGACTTCCGGGGAGCTGTTTTTT.

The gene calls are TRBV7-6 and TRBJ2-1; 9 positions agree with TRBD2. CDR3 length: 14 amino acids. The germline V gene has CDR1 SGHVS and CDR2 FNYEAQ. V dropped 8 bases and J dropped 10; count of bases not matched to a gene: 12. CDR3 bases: TGTGCCAGCGTGATATTAGCGGGAGTAACCGAGCAGTTCTTC. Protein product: CASVILAGVTEQFF.

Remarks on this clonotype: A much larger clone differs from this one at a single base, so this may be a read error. CDR3 loop: CSASWDYEQYF. DNA of the CDR3: TGCAGTGCTAGCTGGGACTACGAGCAGTACTTC. This chain links TRBV20-1 with TRBJ2-7; D is uncertain. Trimming pared 3 bases from V and 3 bases from J, leaving 6 bases between. The CDR3 length is 11 residues. The germline gives CDR1 DFQATT, CDR2 SNEGSKA (reference sequence).

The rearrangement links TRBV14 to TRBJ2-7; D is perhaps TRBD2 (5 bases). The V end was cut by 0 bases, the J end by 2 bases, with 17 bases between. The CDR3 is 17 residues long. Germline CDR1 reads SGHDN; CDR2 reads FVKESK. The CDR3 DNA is TGTGCCAGCAGCCAAGATTCGCGGGTCTTTCTCGCCTACGAGCAGTACTTC. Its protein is CASSQDSRVFLAYEQYF.

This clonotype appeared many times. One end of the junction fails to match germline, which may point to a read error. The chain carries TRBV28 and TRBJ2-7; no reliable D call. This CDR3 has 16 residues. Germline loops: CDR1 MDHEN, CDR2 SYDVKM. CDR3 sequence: CASNLMTDVMAYEQYF. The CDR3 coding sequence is TGTGCCAGCAATTTAATGACGGACGTTATGGCCTACGAGCAGTACTTC.

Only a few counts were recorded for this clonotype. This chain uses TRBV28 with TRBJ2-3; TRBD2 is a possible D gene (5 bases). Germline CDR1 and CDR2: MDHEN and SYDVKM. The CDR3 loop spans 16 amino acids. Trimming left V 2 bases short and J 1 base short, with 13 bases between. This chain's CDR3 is CASSLKLRGGTDTQYF. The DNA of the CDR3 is TGTGCCAGCAGTTTAAAGTTACGGGGAGGCACAGATACGCAGTATTTT.

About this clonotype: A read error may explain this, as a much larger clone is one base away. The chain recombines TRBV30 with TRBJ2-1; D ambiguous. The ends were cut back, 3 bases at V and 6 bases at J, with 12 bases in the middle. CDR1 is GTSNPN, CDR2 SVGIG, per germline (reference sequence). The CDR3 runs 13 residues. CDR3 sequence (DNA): TGTGCCTGGAGCGTAGGGCGGTGCAATGAGCAGTTCTTC. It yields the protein CAWSVGRCNEQFF.

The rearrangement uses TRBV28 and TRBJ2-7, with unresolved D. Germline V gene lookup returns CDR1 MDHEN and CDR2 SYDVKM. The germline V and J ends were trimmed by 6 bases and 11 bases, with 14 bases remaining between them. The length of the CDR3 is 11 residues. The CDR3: CASSVPGPKYF. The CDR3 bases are TGTGCCAGCAGCGTCCCGGGTCCCAAGTACTTC.

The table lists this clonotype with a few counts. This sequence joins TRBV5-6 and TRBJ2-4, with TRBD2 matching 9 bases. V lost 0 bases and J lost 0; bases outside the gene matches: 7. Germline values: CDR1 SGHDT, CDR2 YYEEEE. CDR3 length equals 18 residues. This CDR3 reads CASSLVLAGPIAKNIQYF. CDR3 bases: TGTGCCAGCAGCTTGGTGCTAGCGGGACCTATAGCCAAAAACATTCAGTACTTC.